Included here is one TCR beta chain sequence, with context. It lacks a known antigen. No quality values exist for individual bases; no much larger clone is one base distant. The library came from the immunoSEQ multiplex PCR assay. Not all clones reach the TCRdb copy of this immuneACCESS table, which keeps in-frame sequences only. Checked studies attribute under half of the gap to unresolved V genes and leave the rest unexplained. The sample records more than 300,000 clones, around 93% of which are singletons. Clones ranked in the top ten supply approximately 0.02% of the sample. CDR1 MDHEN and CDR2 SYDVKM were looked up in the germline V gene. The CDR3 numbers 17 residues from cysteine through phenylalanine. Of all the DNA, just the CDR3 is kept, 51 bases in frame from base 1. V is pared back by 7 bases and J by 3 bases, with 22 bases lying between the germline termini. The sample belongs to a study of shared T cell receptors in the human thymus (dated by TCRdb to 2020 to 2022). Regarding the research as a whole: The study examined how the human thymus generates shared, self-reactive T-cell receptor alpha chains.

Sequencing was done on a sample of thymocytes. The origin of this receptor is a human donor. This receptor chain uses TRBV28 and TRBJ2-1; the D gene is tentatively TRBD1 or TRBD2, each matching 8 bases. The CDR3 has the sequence CASNSRGRGRIYNEQFF. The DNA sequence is TGTGCCAGCAATAGCAGGGGGCGCGGGAGGATCTACAATGAGCAGTTCTTC.